Below are 23 T cell receptor beta chains sequenced from a single sample in a study of response to subunit inactivated influenza vaccine. TCRdb re-called the RT-PCR reads with MiXCR, one entry per CDR3 protein. The repertoire holds approximately 570,000 distinct CDR3 sequences, with 6% to 9% as singletons. The specimen comprised PBMCs from blood, sampled roughly 24 months after vaccination. Receptor source: a man aged 45 to 70 who received an inactivated influenza vaccine.

V usage is TRBV20-1 and J usage is TRBJ1-5, with TRBD1 as a possible D gene (6 bases). V gave up 6 bases and J gave up 2 bases, with 23 bases separating them. The CDR3 runs 17 residues. Germline CDR1 and CDR2: DFQATT and SNEGSKA (reference sequence). The chain's CDR3 is CSAPIVNRDLGNQPQHF. In DNA, the CDR3 is TGCAGTGCCCCCATAGTCAACAGGGATTTAGGCAATCAGCCCCAGCATTTT.

This clonotype has a count of ten or more. The rearrangement links TRBV9 to TRBJ2-7; TRBD1 matches at 12 bases. CDR3 length equals 14 residues. Losses at the gene ends were 5 bases for V and 5 bases for J; bases not matched to a gene: 5. Germline CDR1 and CDR2: SGDLS and YYNGEE. CDR3 region: CASRGQGAFDEQYF. The CDR3 DNA sequence: TGTGCCAGCAGGGGACAGGGGGCGTTCGACGAGCAGTACTTC.

The chain has TRBV11-2 and TRBJ1-1, with 9 bases that match TRBD1. Germline V gene lookup returns CDR1 SGHAT and CDR2 FQNNGV. J lost 11 bases, V lost 5 bases, and 9 bases had no gene match. The CDR3 sequence is 13 residues long. CDR3 DNA: TGTGCCAGCAGCCTTGCAACAGGGGGCCGGGCTTTCTTT. Residues: CASSLATGGRAFF.

This rearrangement joins TRBV20-1 to TRBJ2-1, with D possibly matching TRBD1 (6 bases). The V and J ends lost 0 bases and 0 bases respectively, with 18 bases between them. Germline values: CDR1 DFQATT, CDR2 SNEGSKA (reference sequence). This CDR3 region has 18 residues. CDR3 loop: CSARDVVGGTDSYNEQFF. CDR3 sequence (DNA): TGCAGTGCTAGAGATGTTGTAGGGGGAACCGACTCCTACAATGAGCAGTTCTTC.

This clonotype was seen a handful of times. This chain uses TRBV9 with TRBJ2-1; D is undetermined. The germline V and J ends were trimmed by 1 base and 6 bases, with 11 bases remaining between them. Germline CDR1 SGDLS, CDR2 YYNGEE. CDR3 size: 14 residues. The CDR3, as DNA: TGTGCCAGCAGCGTATCGAGGTTGGGCAATGAGCAGTTCTTC. Translation gives CASSVSRLGNEQFF.

In its sample, this clonotype was seen many times. The CDR3 spells CASSRDRGYEQYF. CDR3 nucleotides: TGTGCCAGCAGCCGGGACAGGGGCTACGAGCAGTACTTC. The gene calls are TRBV12-3 or TRBV12-4 and TRBJ2-7, with 10 nucleotides matching TRBD1. After removal of 6 bases from V and 3 bases from J, the junction contained 2 bases not matched to a gene. The CDR3 length is 13 residues.

This clonotype was counted between two and nine times. V is TRBV20-1 and J is TRBJ1-2, with D perhaps TRBD1 (6 bases). The V and J ends lost 0 bases and 8 bases respectively, with 19 bases between them. This CDR3 spans 15 amino acids. Germline values: CDR1 DFQATT, CDR2 SNEGSKA (reference sequence). CDR3 sequence: CSARDWSQGFGGYTF. The DNA of the CDR3 is TGCAGTGCTAGAGATTGGAGTCAGGGGTTTGGGGGCTACACCTTC.

This clonotype was detected ten times or more. The chain couples TRBV7-2 to TRBJ2-1; tentatively, D is TRBD2 (5 bases). This CDR3 is 14 amino acids long. V dropped 5 bases and J dropped 3 bases, with 11 bases sitting between them. Germline V gives CDR1 SGHTA, CDR2 FQGNSA. The CDR3 bases are TGTGCCAGCAGCCCATACCGGGACTACAATGAGCAGTTCTTC. Amino acids: CASSPYRDYNEQFF.

In its sample, this clonotype was seen many times. The chain has TRBV10-3 and TRBJ1-5; tentative D call: TRBD1 (5 bases). The CDR3 spans 15 residues. CDR1 ENHRY and CDR2 SYGVKD come from the germline V gene. Between the trimmed V and J ends, which lost 5 bases and 3 bases, there was a span of 14 bases. The CDR3 protein is CAISTGGDDNQPQHF. The CDR3 nucleotides read TGTGCCATCAGTACGGGAGGGGACGACAATCAGCCCCAGCATTTT.

This clonotype came up a few times. The J gene is TRBJ2-7, the V gene TRBV10-3; D unresolved. The V and J ends lost 2 bases and 0 bases respectively, with 5 bases between them. CDR3 length: 13 amino acids. The germline gives CDR1 ENHRY, CDR2 SYGVKD. The DNA of the CDR3 is TGTGCCATCAGTGAGGACACCTCCTACGAGCAGTACTTC. Translation gives CAISEDTSYEQYF.

The CDR3 DNA sequence: TGTGCCAGCAGGCAGGCTGGGCGCAATCAGCCCCAGCATTTT. Encoded protein: CASRQAGRNQPQHF. The chain combines TRBV25-1 with TRBJ1-5; unclear D gene. The CDR3 contains 14 residues. Germline CDR1 MGHDK, CDR2 SYGVNS. V gave up 6 bases and J gave up 2 bases, with 11 bases separating them.

This clonotype appeared a few times. This chain connects TRBV20-1 to TRBJ2-1; D unresolved. Germline values: CDR1 DFQATT, CDR2 SNEGSKA (reference sequence). This CDR3 spans 14 amino acids. With 8 bases removed from V and 2 bases from J, the gap between germline ends came to 16 bases. DNA for the CDR3: TGCAGTAGAGGCTCCGGGTGGACCTACAATGAGCAGTTCTTC. This gives the protein CSRGSGWTYNEQFF.

This clonotype came up a few times. The gene calls are TRBV11-2 and TRBJ1-2; possible D gene TRBD1, 6 bases. This CDR3 comprises 14 residues. Per germline, CDR1 SGHAT and CDR2 FQNNGV. Trimming took 4 bases from V and 4 from J, leaving 13 bases between them. The CDR3 DNA sequence: TGTGCCAGCAGCTCATCCCGGGACACCTATGGCTACACCTTC. Its translation is CASSSSRDTYGYTF.

Only a few counts were recorded for this clonotype. The chain recombines TRBV20-1 with TRBJ2-1; D is undetermined. The V end lost 3 bases, the J end lost 6 bases, and 6 bases lay between the germline ends. The CDR3 loop spans 11 amino acids. CDR1 is DFQATT and CDR2 is SNEGSKA in the germline V gene (reference sequence). This CDR3 is CSASGVNEQFF. CDR3 bases: TGCAGTGCTAGTGGGGTCAATGAGCAGTTCTTC.

This clonotype has a count of ten or more. The V gene is TRBV7-2, the J gene TRBJ2-1; D is possibly TRBD2 (6 bases). V was trimmed by 5 bases and J by 8 bases, leaving 13 bases between them. This CDR3 region has 13 residues. From germline, CDR1 is SGHTA and CDR2 FQGNSA. CDR3 nucleotides: TGTGCCAGCAGCCCCCGCTCGGGGGATGAGCAGTTCTTC. This sequence encodes CASSPRSGDEQFF.

The chain recombines TRBV7-2 with TRBJ2-3, with 12 bases fitting TRBD2. J gave up 4 bases and V 6 bases, and 8 bases lay outside the gene matches. The CDR3 has 16 residues. Looked up from germline, CDR1 is SGHTA and CDR2 is FQGNSA. In DNA form, the CDR3 reads TGTGCCAGCAGGAACCCTAGCGGGGGGGCCCCAGATACGCAGTATTTT. It translates to CASRNPSGGAPDTQYF.

This clonotype was counted between two and nine times. V usage is TRBV7-2 and J usage is TRBJ2-6; D remains ambiguous. In germline, CDR1 is SGHTA, CDR2 FQGNSA. The V and J ends lost 10 bases and 2 bases respectively, with 9 bases between them. The CDR3 consists of 13 residues. This CDR3 is CATKGTGANVLTF. DNA of the CDR3: TGTGCCACCAAGGGTACTGGGGCCAACGTCCTGACTTTC. The variable domain in full, completed from reference TRBV7-2 and TRBJ2-6, reads GAGVSQSPSNKVTEKGKDVELRCDPISGHTALYWYRQSLGQGLEFLIYFQGNSAPDKSGLPSDRFSAERTGGSVSTLTIQRTQQEDSAVYLCATKGTGANVLTFGAGSRLTVL.

This rearrangement joins TRBV24-1 to TRBJ2-2, with 10 bases fitting TRBD1. The CDR3 consists of 14 residues. V trimming: 6 bases; J trimming: 8 bases; junction bases outside the gene matches: 5. From germline, CDR1 is KGHDR and CDR2 SFDVKD. The CDR3 DNA reads as TGTGCCACCAGTCGGGACAGGGGCCGTGGGGAGCTGTTTTTT. Amino acid sequence: CATSRDRGRGELFF.

This clonotype has just a few counts. V is TRBV6-2 or TRBV6-3 and J is TRBJ2-1, with 7 bases that match TRBD1. The CDR3 length is 19 residues. The germline V gene encodes CDR1 MNHEY and CDR2 SVGEGT. Trimming at V came to 2 bases and at J to 4 bases, leaving 17 bases not matched to a gene. The CDR3 here is CASSYPTQGGPLNYNEQFF. CDR3 DNA: TGTGCCAGCAGTTACCCAACCCAAGGGGGCCCCCTGAATTACAATGAGCAGTTCTTC.

This clonotype was detected ten times or more. The chain carries TRBV5-1 and TRBJ2-1; no reliable D call. This CDR3 region has 16 residues. The germline gives CDR1 SGHRS, CDR2 YFSETQ. Deletions cut 4 bases from V and 0 bases from J, with 14 bases between. For the CDR3, the DNA is TGCGCCAGCAGCCCCCTAGAGTACAGCTCCTACAATGAGCAGTTCTTC. Protein product: CASSPLEYSSYNEQFF.

This clonotype came up many times. The rearrangement joins TRBV5-1 to TRBJ2-5, with 9 positions matching TRBD2. CDR3 length equals 14 residues. The junction had 6 bases not matched to a gene; V was cut back by 4 bases and J by 5 bases. Germline CDR1 and CDR2: SGHRS and YFSETQ. CDR3 DNA sequence: TGCGCCAGCAGCGCCGGGACTAGCCATGAGACCCAGTACTTC. It codes for CASSAGTSHETQYF.

This clonotype was detected ten times or more. The chain links TRBV10-3 to TRBJ1-5, with 9 bases matching TRBD1. This CDR3 contains 14 residues. Germline-derived CDR1 and CDR2 are ENHRY and SYGVKD. The V and J ends lost 11 bases and 3 bases, in that order; junction bases with no gene match: 8. This CDR3 is CASRTGAYNQPQHF. CDR3 bases: TGTGCCTCAAGGACAGGGGCGTACAATCAGCCCCAGCATTTT.

V gene TRBV6-1 combines with J gene TRBJ2-1; TRBD2 matches at 8 bases. Germline V gene sequence: CDR1 MNHNS, CDR2 SASEGT. J lost 3 bases, V lost 6 bases, and 7 bases had no gene match. This CDR3 spans 15 amino acids. The CDR3 DNA reads as TGTGCCAGCAGCCCTCTTAGCGGGATCTACAATGAGCAGTTCTTC. This gives the protein CASSPLSGIYNEQFF.